These 5 T cell receptor beta chains came from one sample sequenced in a study of shared clonotypes between healthy human individuals. Clones were sequenced by immunoSEQ multiplex PCR, and TCRdb holds only the in-frame ones, with some missing. The repertoire holds around 2.5 million clones, with more than 85% as singletons. Sequences were obtained from naive CD4+ T cells from PBMCs. This sample's subset: CD45RA+ positively selected. The receptors originated from a man aged 18 to 35 in good health. Some clones in this sample may be carry-over from other donors' samples.

Comments on this clone: This specimen includes other DNA sequences encoding the same CDR3. The J gene is TRBJ2-1, the V gene TRBV7-3; D call uncertain. This CDR3 region has 15 residues. In germline, CDR1 is SGHTA, CDR2 FQGTGA. V was clipped by 5 bases and J by 0 bases, with 11 bases between them. The chain's CDR3 is CASSLGPSSYNEQFF. CDR3 sequence (DNA): TGTGCCAGCAGCCTAGGTCCTAGCTCCTACAATGAGCAGTTCTTC. The full variable domain, in which reference TRBV7-3 and TRBJ2-1 provide the parts outside the CDR3, is GAGVSQTPSNKVTEKGKYVELRCDPISGHTALYWYRQSLGQGPEFLIYFQGTGAADDSGLPNDRFFAVRPEGSVSTLKIQRTERGDSAVYLCASSLGPSSYNEQFFGPGTRLTVL.

A word on this clone: This may be a read error: a much more frequent sequence differs by one nucleotide. The chain carries TRBV2 and TRBJ2-5; D is unclear. TRBJ2-7 matches the DNA end more closely, so the J call is doubtful. From germline, CDR1 is SNHLY and CDR2 FYNNEI. This CDR3 comprises 11 residues. The CDR3 DNA sequence: TGTGCCAGCAGTGTAACATACGAGCAGTACTTC. Its protein product is CASSVTYEQYF.

The chain couples TRBV6-5 to TRBJ1-6, with a weak D call TRBD1 (5 bases). CDR1 is MNHEY, CDR2 SVGAGI, per germline. The V end lost 6 bases, the J end lost 7 bases, and 16 bases lay between the germline ends. CDR3 length: 15 amino acids. The CDR3 bases are TGTGCCAGCAGCCCCCCCGGGACCGCCAATTCACCCCTCCACTTT. This codes for CASSPPGTANSPLHF.

Comment on this clone: The junction and the germline gene differ at one end; a read error may be behind it. This chain links TRBV28 with TRBJ1-2; D not certain. Germline values: CDR1 MDHEN, CDR2 SYDVKM. CDR3 length: 13 residues. In nucleotides, the CDR3 is TGTGCCAGCAGTCAAACCTTGACGCCCGGCTCCACCTTC. It translates to CASSQTLTPGSTF.

The V call is TRBV7-9, the J call TRBJ1-2, with unresolved D. CDR1 is SEHNR, CDR2 FQNEAQ, per germline (reference sequence). Trimming shortened V by 1 base and J by 4 bases, and 4 bases separated the two germline ends. The CDR3 is 12 residues long. The DNA for the CDR3 is TGTGCCAGCAGCTTAGAGCGCTATGGCTACACCTTC. Its translation is CASSLERYGYTF.